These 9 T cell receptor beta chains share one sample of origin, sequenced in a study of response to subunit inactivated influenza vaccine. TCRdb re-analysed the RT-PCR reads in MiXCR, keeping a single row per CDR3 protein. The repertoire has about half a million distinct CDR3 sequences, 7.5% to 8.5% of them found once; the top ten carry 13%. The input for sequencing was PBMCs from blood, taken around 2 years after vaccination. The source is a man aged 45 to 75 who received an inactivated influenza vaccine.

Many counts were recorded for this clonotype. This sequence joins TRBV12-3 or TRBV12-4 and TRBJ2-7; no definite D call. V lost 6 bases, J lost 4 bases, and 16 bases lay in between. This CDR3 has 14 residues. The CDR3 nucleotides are TGTGCCAGCAGGGGTGGCCCAGGCTCGTACGAGCAGTACTTC. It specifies CASRGGPGSYEQYF.

CDR3 residues: CASSFGTQGGETQYF. Here the CDR3 DNA reads TGTGCCAGCAGTTTCGGGACGCAAGGGGGAGAGACCCAGTACTTC. The chain joins TRBV12-3 or TRBV12-4 to TRBJ2-5; D perhaps matches TRBD1 (6 bases). This CDR3 has 15 residues. V was shortened by 3 bases and J by 4 bases, with 15 bases between the two germline ends.

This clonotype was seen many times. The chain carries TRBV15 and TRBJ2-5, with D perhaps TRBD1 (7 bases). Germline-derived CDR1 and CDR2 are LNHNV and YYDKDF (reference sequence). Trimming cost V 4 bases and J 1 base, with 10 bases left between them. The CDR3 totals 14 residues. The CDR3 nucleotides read TGTGCCACCAGCAACAGGGGAGGCCAAGAGACCCAGTACTTC. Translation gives CATSNRGGQETQYF.

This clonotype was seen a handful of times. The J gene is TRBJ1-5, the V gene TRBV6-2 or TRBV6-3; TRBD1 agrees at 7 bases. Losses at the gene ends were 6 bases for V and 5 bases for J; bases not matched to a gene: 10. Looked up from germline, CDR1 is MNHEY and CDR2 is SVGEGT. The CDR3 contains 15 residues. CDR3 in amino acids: CASRFRDSPHQPQHF. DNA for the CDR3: TGTGCCAGCAGATTCCGGGACAGTCCTCATCAGCCCCAGCATTTT.

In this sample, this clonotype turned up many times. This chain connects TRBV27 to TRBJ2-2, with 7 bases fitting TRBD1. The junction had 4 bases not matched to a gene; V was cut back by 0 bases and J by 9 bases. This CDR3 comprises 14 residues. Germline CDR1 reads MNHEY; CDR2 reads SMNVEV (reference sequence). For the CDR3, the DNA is TGTGCCAGCAGTTTATCGAGACAGGGTTGGGAGCTGTTTTTT. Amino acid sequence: CASSLSRQGWELFF.

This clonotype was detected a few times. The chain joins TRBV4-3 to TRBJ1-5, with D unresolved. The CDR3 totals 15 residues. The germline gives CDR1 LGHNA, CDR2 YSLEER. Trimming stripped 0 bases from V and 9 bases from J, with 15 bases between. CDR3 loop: CASSQDGDFFTPQHF. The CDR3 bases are TGCGCCAGCAGCCAAGATGGCGATTTTTTTACGCCCCAGCATTTT.

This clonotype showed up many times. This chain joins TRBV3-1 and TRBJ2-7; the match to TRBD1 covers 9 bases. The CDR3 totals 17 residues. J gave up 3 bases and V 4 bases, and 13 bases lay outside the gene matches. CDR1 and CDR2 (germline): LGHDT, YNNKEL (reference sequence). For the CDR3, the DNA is TGTGCCAGCAGCCGGCGTTTTGGGACAGGGTCTTTCTACGAGCAGTACTTC. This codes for CASSRRFGTGSFYEQYF.

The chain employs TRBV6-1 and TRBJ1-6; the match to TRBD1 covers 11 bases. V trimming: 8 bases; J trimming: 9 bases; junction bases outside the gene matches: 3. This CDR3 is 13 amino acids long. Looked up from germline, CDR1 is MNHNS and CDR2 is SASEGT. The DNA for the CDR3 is TGTGCCAGCCGGGACAGGGGGAGTTCACCCCTCCACTTT. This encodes CASRDRGSSPLHF.

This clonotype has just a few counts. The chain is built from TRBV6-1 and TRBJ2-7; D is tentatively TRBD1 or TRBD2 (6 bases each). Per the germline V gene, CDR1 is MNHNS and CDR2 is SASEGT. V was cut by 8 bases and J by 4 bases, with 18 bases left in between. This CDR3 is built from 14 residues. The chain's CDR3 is CASAEGGRRYEQYF. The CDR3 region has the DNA TGTGCCAGCGCTGAAGGGGGGCGTAGGTACGAGCAGTACTTC.